A selection of T cell receptor beta chains follows, all from one sample in a study of shared clonotypes between healthy human individuals. Clones were sequenced by immunoSEQ multiplex PCR, and TCRdb holds only the in-frame ones, with some missing. The data show millions of clones, approximately 95% seen once. Sequenced input: naive CD4+ T cells sorted from blood. The source is a young man in good health. CDR3s include the opening cysteine and the closing phenylalanine or tryptophan. A D gene is named only where the DNA matches it firmly. A row's size may be missing; if present it is once, few, many or a size class.

size,J,D,V,DNA,CDR3
-,TRBJ1-2,TRBD1,TRBV5-6,TGTGCCAGCAGCTCACGCGGGACAGGGGTTCTCTATGGCTACACCTTC,CASSSRGTGVLYGYTF
-,TRBJ1-6,-,TRBV19,TGTGCCAGTTCGTCGGAGGGTAGTAAGTATTCACCCCTCCACTTT,CASSSEGSKYSPLHF
-,TRBJ2-1,-,TRBV7-9,TGTGCCAGCAGCTTAGATTACAGTGAGCAGTTCTTC,CASSLDYSEQFF
-,TRBJ2-3,TRBD2,TRBV9,TGTGCCAGCAGCCCGGGACTAGCAGGCACAGATACGCAGTATTTT,CASSPGLAGTDTQYF
-,TRBJ2-7,-,TRBV14,TGTGCCACTCCAGGGGATGGGGCCTCCTACGAGCAGTACTTC,CATPGDGASYEQYF
-,TRBJ2-5,-,TRBV7-9,TGTGCCAGCAGCTTAGTTGAGGCGGGTCGGGAGACCCAGTACTTC,CASSLVEAGRETQYF
once,TRBJ2-7,-,TRBV30,TGTGCCTGGAGTAGGAACAGGAATTCCTACGAGCAGTACTTC,CAWSRNRNSYEQYF
once,TRBJ2-7,-,TRBV11-2,TGTGCCAGCAGCCGAACCGGCGGCGGGGAGCAGTACTTC,CASSRTGGGEQYF
-,TRBJ2-2,-,TRBV5-1,TGCGCCAGCAGCTTTAGGACTACCGACACCGGGGAGCTGTTTTTT,CASSFRTTDTGELFF
-,TRBJ1-1,-,TRBV30,TGTGCCTGGAGTGCGACAGGATGGGACACTGAAGCTTTCTTT,CAWSATGWDTEAFF
-,TRBJ2-5,TRBD2,TRBV5-1,TGCGCCAGCAGCTTGTCCAGGGAGGGGACCCAGTACTTC,CASSLSREGTQYF
-,TRBJ2-1,TRBD2,TRBV6-1,TGTGCCAGCAGTTTCAGCGGGGGGGCCAGTAATGAGCAGTTCTTC,CASSFSGGASNEQFF
-,TRBJ1-1,-,TRBV4-2,TGTGCCAGCAGCCAAGAATTCAGTCAGGACACTGAAGCTTTCTTT,CASSQEFSQDTEAFF
few,TRBJ2-7,TRBD1,TRBV12-5,TGTGCTAGTGGCCCGACAGGGTTTTCCTACGAGCAGTACTTC,CASGPTGFSYEQYF
-,TRBJ1-5,-,TRBV30,TGTGCCTGGAGTTCCGATTGGGGAAGCAATCAGCCCCAGCATTTT,CAWSSDWGSNQPQHF
-,TRBJ2-5,-,TRBV6-1,TGTGCCAGCAGTAAACAGCACCAAGAGACCCAGTACTTC,CASSKQHQETQYF
-,TRBJ1-1,TRBD1,TRBV7-9,TGTGCCAGCAGCTCCGGGACAGGGACTGAAGCTTTCTTT,CASSSGTGTEAFF
once,TRBJ2-7,TRBD1,TRBV5-4,TGTGCCAGCAGCTCCAAGCCGGGACAGGGGCCGGGCGAGCAGTACTTC,CASSSKPGQGPGEQYF
once,TRBJ1-3,-,TRBV30,TGTGCCTGGAGTGAACCCCCCGGAAACACCATATATTTT,CAWSEPPGNTIYF
-,TRBJ2-5,-,TRBV19,TGTGCCAGTAGTTTAGACGGGGAGACCCAGTACTTC,CASSLDGETQYF
-,TRBJ1-2,-,TRBV29-1,TGCAGCGCTCTAACAGGTGTTTCCTATGGCTACACCTTC,CSALTGVSYGYTF
few,TRBJ2-2,-,TRBV7-2,TGTGCCAGCAGCCCCCAGAACACCGGGGAGCTGTTTTTT,CASSPQNTGELFF
-,TRBJ2-1,-,TRBV29-1,TGCAGCGTTGAAGAGTTTGGGGGGACCTACAATGAGCAGTTCTTC,CSVEEFGGTYNEQFF
-,TRBJ1-6,-,TRBV30,TGTGCCTGGAGTGTAGAGGGAGGGTATTCACCCCTCCACTTT,CAWSVEGGYSPLHF
-,TRBJ2-5,-,TRBV7-6,TGTGCCAGCAGCTTAATGGCTACTCAAGAGACCCAGTACTTC,CASSLMATQETQYF
-,TRBJ2-5,-,TRBV9,TGTGCCAGCAGCGGGGGACCACTAGAGACCCAGTACTTC,CASSGGPLETQYF
-,TRBJ1-4,TRBD1,TRBV2,TGTGCCAGCAGTGACGACAGGGGGACTAATGAAAAACTGTTTTTT,CASSDDRGTNEKLFF
-,TRBJ1-2,-,TRBV6-1,TGTGCCAGCAGTGACCGGAGCTATGGCTACACCTTC,CASSDRSYGYTF
once,TRBJ2-3,-,TRBV27,TGTGCCAGCAGTTTGAGAGGGATTGACACAGATACGCAGTATTTT,CASSLRGIDTDTQYF